Sequencing of this TCR beta chain was carried out in a study of T cell responses to AZD1222 COVID-19 vaccine. The V segment lost 2 bases and the J segment 4 bases; nucleotides outside the gene matches: 14. Germline CDR1 SGHRS, CDR2 YFSETQ. The CDR3 sequence is 18 residues long. Assay: immunoSEQ multiplex PCR; the TCRdb copy retains only in-frame clones and omits some. The sample holds 60,000 to 85,000 clones, roughly 91% seen once. Sequences were derived from peripheral blood, sampled 28 days after the second dose of the MenACWY control vaccine. This TCR derives from an adult who received the MenACWY meningococcal vaccine as a control. The chain couples TRBV5-1 to TRBJ1-5, with 8 positions matching TRBD1. CDR3 nucleotide sequence: TGCGCCAGCAGCTTAAGTCCTGTGGGACAGGCGACGAATCAGCCCCAGCATTTT. It is translated as CASSLSPVGQATNQPQHF.